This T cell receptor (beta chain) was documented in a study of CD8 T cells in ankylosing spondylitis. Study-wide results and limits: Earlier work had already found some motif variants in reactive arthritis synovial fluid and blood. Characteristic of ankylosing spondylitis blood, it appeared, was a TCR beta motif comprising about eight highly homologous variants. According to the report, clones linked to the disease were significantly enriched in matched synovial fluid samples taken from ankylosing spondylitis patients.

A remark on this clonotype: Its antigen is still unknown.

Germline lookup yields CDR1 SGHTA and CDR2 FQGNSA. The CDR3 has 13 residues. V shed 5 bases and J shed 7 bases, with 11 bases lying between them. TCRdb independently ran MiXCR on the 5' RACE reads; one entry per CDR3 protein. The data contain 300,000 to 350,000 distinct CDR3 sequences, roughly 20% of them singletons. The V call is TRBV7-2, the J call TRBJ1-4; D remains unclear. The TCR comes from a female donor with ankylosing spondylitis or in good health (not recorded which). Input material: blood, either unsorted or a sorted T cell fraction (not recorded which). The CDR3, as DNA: TGTGCCAGCAGCCCCCAACCTTTTGAAAAACTGTTTTTT. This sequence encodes CASSPQPFEKLFF.